This TCR beta chain was found in a study of radiation and T cells in renal cell carcinoma (dated by TCRdb to 2020 to 2022). Describing the broader study: A total of around 50 samples underwent TCR beta sequencing, made up of approximately 26 tumors and about 27 peripheral blood samples. The last blood draw happened 4 weeks after radiation, timed to coincide with nephrectomy. Across all 50 or so samples, 4,016,671 unique CDR3 nucleotide sequences, encoding approximately 2.5 million unique CDR3 amino acid sequences, were identified.

The immunoSEQ kit was used, according to the manufacturer's recommendations, to generate TCR beta libraries from genomic DNA. To prepare the libraries, a first multiplex PCR with proprietary primers was run, followed by a second PCR that added unique barcodes, and a bead cleanup was done after each round. Each sample batch included a kit-provided positive control reaction and a negative control reaction. The final libraries were assessed on an Agilent 4200 TapeStation D1000 ScreenTape, pooled by volume, and quantified by qPCR. Sequencing was performed on an Illumina NextSeq500 using a MidOutput 150-cycle cartridge, with 156 Read1 cycles, 15 Index1 cycles, and the kit custom primers. The pooled library was loaded at around 1 pM with a roughly 20% PhiX control spike-in. Turning to the authors' computational methods: Vendor-processed data were analyzed in R, and a clonotype was defined as all T cells sharing the same CDR3 nucleotide sequence. In the clone abundance analyses, frequencies were normalized to the 10,000 most abundant clones in each sample. Public T cell clones, which averaged fewer than five per sample, were removed prior to analysis. An abundance difference of at least 32-fold between compartments was the criterion for calling clonotypes tumor-enriched or baseline blood-enriched. A beta-binomial differential abundance model was used to identify clonotypes that were expanded or contracted between blood time points. The Baroni-Urbani and Buser coefficient was used to measure tumor-blood repertoire similarity, and groups were compared with two-tailed Wilcoxon tests in R. TCRdb retrieved this table from immuneACCESS and kept in-frame rearrangements only. Not all clones are present; in checked studies, unresolved V genes account for under half, and no reason is known for the remainder. The DNA was the basis for D and trimming; V, J and clone size are from that table. Recorded for this sample are about 90,000 clones; just under 85% of them occurred a single time. The ten largest clones add up to roughly 8.8% of the sample.

The paper as a whole reports these results and caveats: An increase in top tumor clonotypes in blood was observed from baseline to 2 weeks post-radiation, followed by contraction by 4 weeks, which was taken to suggest transient expansion of tumor-resident clones. Because no pretreatment tumor biopsies were available, whether clonotypes were present in the tumor at baseline could not be determined. Dynamics of the blood repertoire were not tracked past 4 weeks after treatment. With a single-armed trial design, the study had no way to address how radiation dose or scheduling affects the TCR repertoire.

Taken with the paper, the label for time point translates to: blood 4 weeks post-SBRT, at nephrectomy. This sample's treatment or condition label indicates: 15 Gy SBRT to primary tumor, nephrectomy 4 weeks later. The samples were obtained from a clinical trial, where primary renal cell carcinomas were treated with 15 Gy stereotactic body radiation therapy and then removed by nephrectomy 4 weeks afterward. To follow tumor-enriched clonotypes, peripheral blood was collected serially from radiation-treated patients at baseline and again at 2 weeks and 4 weeks after SBRT. Renal cell carcinoma with clear cell pathology was present in all patients. Genomic DNA for TCR sequencing was prepared using the QIAamp DNA Blood Mini Kit (Qiagen). The analyses included only samples that passed all quality control checks. Including cysteine and phenylalanine, the CDR3 has 14 amino acids. Only CDR3 DNA remains: 42 bases, in frame from the first base. Taken from the germline V gene, the CDR1 and CDR2 loops are SGDLS and YYNGEE. V lost 0 bases and J lost 7 bases; the stretch between them is 8 bases long.

On this clone itself: The antigen this receptor binds is unknown. The sample holds no much larger clone one base away, and base qualities are not on file.

Recombination connected TRBV9 to TRBJ1-6, and TRBD1 may be the D gene, going by 5 matching bases. This receptor was identified in a man over 45 with renal cell carcinoma. Sample: blood, taken from a patient whose treatment included radiotherapy and nephrectomy. The CDR3 protein is CASSVVTENSPLHF. The nucleotide sequence reads as follows: TGTGCCAGCAGCGTAGTGACAGAGAATTCACCCCTCCACTTT.